A selection of T cell receptor beta chains follows, all from one sample in a study of early T cells in non-severe SARS-CoV-2 infection. TCRdb re-called the 5' RACE reads through MiXCR, storing one row per CDR3 protein. The sample includes some 58,000 distinct CDR3 sequences, 13% of them seen just once. Sequences were obtained from whole blood. Source of these receptors: an adult who was a healthcare worker with PCR-confirmed SARS-CoV-2 infection or an uninfected control (not recorded which). The CDR3 runs from the conserved cysteine through the conserved F or W. The D gene is left open where the match is weak. Expanded clones are given a class, and other clones once, few, many or no size at all.

j_gene: TRBJ1-6; v_gene: TRBV6-4; abundance: .; d_gene: .; CDR3nt: TGTGCCAGCAGACTAGACTCCAATTCACCCCTCCACTTT; CDR3aa: CASRLDSNSPLHF
j_gene: TRBJ1-2; v_gene: TRBV27; abundance: many; d_gene: .; CDR3nt: TGTGCCAGCAGTTCCAGCTCCCGCTATGGCTACACCTTC; CDR3aa: CASSSSSRYGYTF
j_gene: TRBJ2-3; v_gene: TRBV9; abundance: few; d_gene: .; CDR3nt: TGTGCCAGCAGCGTGAACCCGGGGGCCACAGATACGCAGTATTTT; CDR3aa: CASSVNPGATDTQYF
j_gene: TRBJ1-6; v_gene: TRBV5-1; abundance: few; d_gene: .; CDR3nt: TGCGCCAGCAGCCGGTGGGGCGATAATTCACCCCTCCACTTT; CDR3aa: CASSRWGDNSPLHF
j_gene: TRBJ1-1; v_gene: TRBV3-1; abundance: few; d_gene: .; CDR3nt: TGTGCCAGCAGCCCAGCCCGGCAGAACACTGAAGCTTTCTTT; CDR3aa: CASSPARQNTEAFF
j_gene: TRBJ2-5; v_gene: TRBV7-2; abundance: .; d_gene: TRBD1; CDR3nt: TGTGCCATTGGCGGACAGGGCGAGACCCAGTACTTC; CDR3aa: CAIGGQGETQYF
j_gene: TRBJ1-1; v_gene: TRBV10-3; abundance: .; d_gene: TRBD1; CDR3nt: TGTGCCATCAGGGGGGGACAGCTGGACACTGAAGCTTTCTTT; CDR3aa: CAIRGGQLDTEAFF
j_gene: TRBJ2-5; v_gene: TRBV7-2; abundance: many; d_gene: TRBD2; CDR3nt: TGTGCCAGCAGCCCCAGACTAGCGGGGGGGCAAGAGACCCAGTACTTC; CDR3aa: CASSPRLAGGQETQYF
j_gene: TRBJ2-2; v_gene: TRBV7-3; abundance: few; d_gene: TRBD1; CDR3nt: TGTGCCAGCAGCTTACAGGGGGACACCGGGGAGCTGTTTTTT; CDR3aa: CASSLQGDTGELFF
j_gene: TRBJ1-2; v_gene: TRBV27; abundance: .; d_gene: .; CDR3nt: TGTGCCAGCAGTTATACAGGGAGCGGCTACACCTTC; CDR3aa: CASSYTGSGYTF
j_gene: TRBJ2-1; v_gene: TRBV18; abundance: .; d_gene: .; CDR3nt: TGTGCCAGCTCACCACCCGGGGGCGATGAGCAGTTCTTC; CDR3aa: CASSPPGGDEQFF
j_gene: TRBJ1-6; v_gene: TRBV6-5; abundance: many; d_gene: .; CDR3nt: TGTGCCAGCAGTTATTCCGGGGAGTCACCCCTCCACTTT; CDR3aa: CASSYSGESPLHF
j_gene: TRBJ2-7; v_gene: TRBV7-2; abundance: many; d_gene: .; CDR3nt: TGTGCCAGCAGCTTAGGTTTCGGCATGCACGAGCAGTACTTC; CDR3aa: CASSLGFGMHEQYF
j_gene: TRBJ2-5; v_gene: TRBV2; abundance: many; d_gene: .; CDR3nt: TGTGCCAGCAGTGAACCCGGGGGTTGGGAGACCCAGTACTTC; CDR3aa: CASSEPGGWETQYF
j_gene: TRBJ1-2; v_gene: TRBV29-1; abundance: few; d_gene: .; CDR3nt: TGCAGCGTTGGTTGGGGGTCTGGCTACACCTTC; CDR3aa: CSVGWGSGYTF
j_gene: TRBJ2-5; v_gene: TRBV20-1; abundance: .; d_gene: .; CDR3nt: TGCAGTGCTAGAGCGAATCAGGGAGAAGAGACCCAGTACTTC; CDR3aa: CSARANQGEETQYF
j_gene: TRBJ2-7; v_gene: TRBV5-6; abundance: .; d_gene: TRBD1; CDR3nt: TGTGCCAGCAGCTTCCTTGGACAGGGCAACGAGCAGTACTTC; CDR3aa: CASSFLGQGNEQYF
j_gene: TRBJ2-1; v_gene: TRBV7-2; abundance: few; d_gene: .; CDR3nt: TGTGCCAGCAGCTCCTGGACAGGGAGGGGGCACAATGAGCAGTTCTTC; CDR3aa: CASSSWTGRGHNEQFF
j_gene: TRBJ2-1; v_gene: TRBV15; abundance: many; d_gene: .; CDR3nt: TGTGCCACCAGCACTGGGGAAAACAATGAGCAGTTCTTC; CDR3aa: CATSTGENNEQFF
j_gene: TRBJ1-5; v_gene: TRBV3-1; abundance: few; d_gene: TRBD1; CDR3nt: TGTGCCAGCAGCTCCGGACAGGGCACCACCACTGCGGGGCCCCAGCATTTT; CDR3aa: CASSSGQGTTTAGPQHF
j_gene: TRBJ1-1; v_gene: TRBV18; abundance: few; d_gene: TRBD1; CDR3nt: TGTGCCAGCTCACCGTCCCAGGGGGTATTGAACACTGAAGCTTTCTTT; CDR3aa: CASSPSQGVLNTEAFF
j_gene: TRBJ1-1; v_gene: TRBV7-2; abundance: few; d_gene: .; CDR3nt: TGTGCCAGCAGCTTAGACCCCATAGGAGGGGTCGACACTGAAGCTTTCTTT; CDR3aa: CASSLDPIGGVDTEAFF
j_gene: TRBJ2-5; v_gene: TRBV7-6; abundance: .; d_gene: .; CDR3nt: TGTGCCAGCAGCTTAGCTGAGGCGGCTCCCCAAGAGACCCAGTACTTC; CDR3aa: CASSLAEAAPQETQYF
j_gene: TRBJ2-7; v_gene: TRBV3-1; abundance: few; d_gene: .; CDR3nt: TGTGCCAGCAGCCAACGCAGGGGCCTAACCTACGAGCAGTACTTC; CDR3aa: CASSQRRGLTYEQYF
j_gene: TRBJ1-1; v_gene: TRBV6-6; abundance: few; d_gene: .; CDR3nt: TGTGCCAGCAGTACCGCCCAGCCCCGGAACACTGAAGCTTTCTTT; CDR3aa: CASSTAQPRNTEAFF
j_gene: TRBJ1-6; v_gene: TRBV5-1; abundance: few; d_gene: .; CDR3nt: TGCGCCAGCAGCGAAAACACAGGGTATGGACCCCTCCACTTT; CDR3aa: CASSENTGYGPLHF
j_gene: TRBJ2-5; v_gene: TRBV11-2; abundance: few; d_gene: TRBD1; CDR3nt: TGTGCCAGCAGCCCCAGGGACAGCCAAGAGACCCAGTACTTC; CDR3aa: CASSPRDSQETQYF
j_gene: TRBJ1-1; v_gene: TRBV19; abundance: few; d_gene: .; CDR3nt: TGTGCCAGTAACCCGAGGGACACGAACACTGAAGCTTTCTTT; CDR3aa: CASNPRDTNTEAFF
j_gene: TRBJ2-3; v_gene: TRBV7-6; abundance: many; d_gene: TRBD2; CDR3nt: TGTGCCAGCAGCTTAGGAGCCATAGCGGGGGGCGACAATGAAATTCGCACAGATACGCAGTATTTT; CDR3aa: CASSLGAIAGGDNEIRTDTQYF
j_gene: TRBJ2-3; v_gene: TRBV10-3; abundance: few; d_gene: TRBD2; CDR3nt: TGTGCCATCAGTGAGGGGACTAGCGGCACAGATACGCAGTATTTT; CDR3aa: CAISEGTSGTDTQYF
j_gene: TRBJ2-2; v_gene: TRBV2; abundance: .; d_gene: .; CDR3nt: TGTGCCAGCAGGGCTCAGGCGATAAACACCGGGGAGCTGTTTTTT; CDR3aa: CASRAQAINTGELFF
j_gene: TRBJ1-1; v_gene: TRBV20-1; abundance: .; d_gene: TRBD1; CDR3nt: TGCAGTACAGAACGGACAGGGTACGGGGAAGCTTTCTTT; CDR3aa: CSTERTGYGEAFF
j_gene: TRBJ2-3; v_gene: TRBV10-3; abundance: few; d_gene: .; CDR3nt: TGTGCCATCAGTGAGTCGGGGGGCCGCTTAGGCACAGATACGCAGTATTTT; CDR3aa: CAISESGGRLGTDTQYF
j_gene: TRBJ2-7; v_gene: TRBV13; abundance: many; d_gene: .; CDR3nt: TGTGCCAGCAGCTTAGGCCTTGCCTACGAGCAGTACTTC; CDR3aa: CASSLGLAYEQYF
j_gene: TRBJ1-1; v_gene: TRBV29-1; abundance: .; d_gene: .; CDR3nt: TGCAGCGGCGGGTTGAACACTGAAGCTTTCTTT; CDR3aa: CSGGLNTEAFF
j_gene: TRBJ2-1; v_gene: TRBV11-3; abundance: .; d_gene: TRBD2; CDR3nt: TGTGCCAGCAGTTATCTCGGGGCTAGCGGGGGACCATACAATGAGCAGTTCTTC; CDR3aa: CASSYLGASGGPYNEQFF
j_gene: TRBJ2-7; v_gene: TRBV6-1; abundance: .; d_gene: .; CDR3nt: TGTGCCAGCAGTCTCGAACCGGCGGGGACCTCCTACGAGCAGTACTTC; CDR3aa: CASSLEPAGTSYEQYF
j_gene: TRBJ2-2; v_gene: TRBV5-5; abundance: .; d_gene: .; CDR3nt: TGTGCCAGCAGCGCAGTTAGATCGAACACCGGGGAGCTGTTTTTT; CDR3aa: CASSAVRSNTGELFF
j_gene: TRBJ2-5; v_gene: TRBV20-1; abundance: .; d_gene: TRBD2; CDR3nt: TGCAGTGCCCTTAGCGGGAACCAAGAGACCCAGTACTTC; CDR3aa: CSALSGNQETQYF
j_gene: TRBJ1-5; v_gene: TRBV19; abundance: many; d_gene: .; CDR3nt: TGTGCCAGTACAGCCCGCCGTGGACCGAGCAATCAGCCCCAGCATTTT; CDR3aa: CASTARRGPSNQPQHF